This T cell receptor beta chain was recovered during a study of response to subunit inactivated influenza vaccine. This clonotype was detected only a few times. The CDR3 covers 16 residues. Germline CDR1 and CDR2: DFQATT and SNEGSKA (reference sequence). The ends lost 3 bases at V and 9 bases at J; junction bases unmatched: 15. TCRdb processed the RT-PCR reads anew with MiXCR; each CDR3 protein has one entry. The sample includes 500,000 to 750,000 distinct CDR3 sequences, around 15% of them seen just once. The chain carries TRBV20-1 and TRBJ2-1; 9 nucleotides align to TRBD2. The source was PBMCs from blood, collected 11 to 12 days after vaccination. The source of this sequence is a man aged 45-60 years who received an inactivated influenza vaccine. The CDR3 loop is CSARSLKGLAIGEQFF. The CDR3 DNA sequence: TGCAGTGCTAGGTCCCTAAAGGGACTAGCAATAGGTGAGCAGTTCTTC.